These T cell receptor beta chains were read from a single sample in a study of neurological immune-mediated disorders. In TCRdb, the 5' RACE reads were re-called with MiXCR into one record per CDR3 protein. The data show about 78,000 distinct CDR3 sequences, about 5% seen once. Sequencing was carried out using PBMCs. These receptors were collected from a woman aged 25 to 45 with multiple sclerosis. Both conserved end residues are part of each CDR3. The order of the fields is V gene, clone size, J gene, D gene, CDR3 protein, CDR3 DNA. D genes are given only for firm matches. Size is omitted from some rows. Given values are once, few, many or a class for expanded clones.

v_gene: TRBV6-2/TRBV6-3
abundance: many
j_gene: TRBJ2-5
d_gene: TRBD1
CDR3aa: CASSPRTGTETQYF
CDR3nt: TGTGCCAGCAGCCCGCGGACAGGGACGGAGACCCAGTACTTC

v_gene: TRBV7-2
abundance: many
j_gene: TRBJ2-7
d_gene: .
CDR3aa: CASSLALGPLGKQYF
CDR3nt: TGTGCCAGCAGCTTAGCGCTGGGACCCCTAGGCAAGCAGTACTTC

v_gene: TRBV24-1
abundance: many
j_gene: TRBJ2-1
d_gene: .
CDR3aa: CATSNKNEQFF
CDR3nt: TGTGCCACCAGTAATAAGAATGAGCAGTTCTTC

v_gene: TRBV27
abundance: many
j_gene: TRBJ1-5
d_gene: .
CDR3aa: CASSSLTSGGHQPQHF
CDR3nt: TGTGCCAGCAGTTCCCTTACGTCGGGGGGCCATCAGCCCCAGCATTTT

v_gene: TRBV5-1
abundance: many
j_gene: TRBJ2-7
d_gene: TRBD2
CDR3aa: CASSVSRHRTSGGSSYEQYF
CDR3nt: TGCGCCAGCAGCGTCTCGAGGCACCGGACTAGCGGGGGAAGCTCCTACGAGCAGTACTTC

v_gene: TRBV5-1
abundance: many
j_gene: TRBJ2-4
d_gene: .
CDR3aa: CASSVAGRGGKNIQYF
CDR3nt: TGCGCCAGCAGCGTGGCGGGGAGGGGGGGCAAAAACATTCAGTACTTC

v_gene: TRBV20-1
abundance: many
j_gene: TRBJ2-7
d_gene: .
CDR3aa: CSAREVGGRSEQYF
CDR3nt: TGCAGTGCTAGAGAGGTGGGAGGCCGGTCCGAGCAGTACTTC

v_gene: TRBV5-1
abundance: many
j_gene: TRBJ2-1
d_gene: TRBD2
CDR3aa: CASSETSGKNEQFF
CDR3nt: TGCGCCAGCAGCGAAACTAGCGGGAAGAATGAGCAGTTCTTC

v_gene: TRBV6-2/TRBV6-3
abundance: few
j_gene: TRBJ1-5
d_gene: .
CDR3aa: CASSYSQKSGTPKQPQHF
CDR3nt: TGTGCCAGCAGTTACTCCCAGAAATCCGGGACACCTAAACAGCCCCAGCATTTT

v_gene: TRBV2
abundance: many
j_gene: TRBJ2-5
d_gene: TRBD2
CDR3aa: CASSDRASGKETQYF
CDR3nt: TGTGCCAGCAGTGACAGGGCTAGCGGTAAAGAGACCCAGTACTTC

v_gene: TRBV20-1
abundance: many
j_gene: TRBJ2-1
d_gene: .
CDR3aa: CSARAPGLGAEQFF
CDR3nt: TGCAGTGCTAGGGCTCCGGGACTGGGCGCGGAGCAGTTCTTC

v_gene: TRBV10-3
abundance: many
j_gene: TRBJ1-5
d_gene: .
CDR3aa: CAISDLLGSNQPQHF
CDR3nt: TGTGCCATCAGTGATTTGTTGGGAAGCAATCAGCCCCAGCATTTT

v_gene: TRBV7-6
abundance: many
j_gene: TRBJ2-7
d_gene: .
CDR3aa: CASSLEGSLEQYF
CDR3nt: TGTGCCAGCAGCTTAGAAGGTAGCCTCGAGCAGTACTTC

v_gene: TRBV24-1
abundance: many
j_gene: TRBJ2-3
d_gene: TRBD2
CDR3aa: CATSDPGRGGPDTQYF
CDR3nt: TGTGCCACCAGTGACCCCGGGCGGGGGGGCCCAGATACGCAGTATTTT

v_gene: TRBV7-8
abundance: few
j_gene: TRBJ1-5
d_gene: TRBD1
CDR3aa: CASSRAGGNNQPQHF
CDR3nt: TGTGCCAGCAGCCGCGCAGGGGGGAACAATCAGCCCCAGCATTTT

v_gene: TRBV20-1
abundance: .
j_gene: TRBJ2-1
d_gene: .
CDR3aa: CSARELLASIGEQFF
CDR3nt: TGCAGTGCTAGAGAATTACTAGCCAGTATAGGTGAGCAGTTCTTC

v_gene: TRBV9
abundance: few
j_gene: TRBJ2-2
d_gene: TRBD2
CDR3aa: CASSVALAGGAGELFF
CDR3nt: TGTGCCAGCAGCGTAGCGCTAGCGGGAGGGGCCGGGGAGCTGTTTTTT

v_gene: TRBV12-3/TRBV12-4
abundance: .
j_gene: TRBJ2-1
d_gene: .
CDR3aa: CASSLRRTWYNEQFF
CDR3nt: TGTGCCAGCAGTTTGCGCAGGACGTGGTACAATGAGCAGTTCTTC

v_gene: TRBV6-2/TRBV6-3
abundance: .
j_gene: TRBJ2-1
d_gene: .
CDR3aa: CASSSATSSYNEQFF
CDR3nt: TGTGCCAGCAGTTCCGCGACAAGCTCCTACAATGAGCAGTTCTTC

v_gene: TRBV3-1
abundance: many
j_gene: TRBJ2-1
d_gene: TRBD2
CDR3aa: CASSQVGLAGEYNEQFF
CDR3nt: TGTGCCAGCAGCCAAGTCGGACTAGCGGGAGAATACAATGAGCAGTTCTTC

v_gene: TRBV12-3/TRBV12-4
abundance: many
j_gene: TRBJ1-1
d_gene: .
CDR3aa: CASSFGRGWTEAFF
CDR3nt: TGTGCCAGCAGTTTCGGGAGGGGTTGGACTGAAGCTTTCTTT

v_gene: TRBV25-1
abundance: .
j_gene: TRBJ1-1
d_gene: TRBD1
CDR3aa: CASSATDRAAPEAFF
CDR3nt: TGTGCCAGCAGTGCTACGGACAGGGCAGCCCCAGAAGCTTTCTTT

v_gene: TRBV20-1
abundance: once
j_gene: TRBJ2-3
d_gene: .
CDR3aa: CSANGAGAGDKQYF
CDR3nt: TGCAGTGCCAATGGGGCAGGGGCAGGGGATAAGCAGTATTTT

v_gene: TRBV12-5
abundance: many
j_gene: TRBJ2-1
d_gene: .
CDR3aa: CASGLQGFDEQFF
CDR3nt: TGTGCTAGTGGTTTGCAGGGTTTCGATGAGCAGTTCTTT

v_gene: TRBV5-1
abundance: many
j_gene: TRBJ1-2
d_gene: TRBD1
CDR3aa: CASSLGQGFFYGYTF
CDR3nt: TGCGCCAGCAGCTTGGGACAGGGGTTTTTCTATGGCTACACCTTC

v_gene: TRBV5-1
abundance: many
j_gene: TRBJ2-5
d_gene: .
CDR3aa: CASSLEAGPRETQYF
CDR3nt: TGCGCCAGCAGCTTGGAAGCAGGGCCACGAGAGACCCAGTACTTC

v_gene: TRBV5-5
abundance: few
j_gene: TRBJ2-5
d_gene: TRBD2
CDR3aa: CASNPPQWGGGETQYF
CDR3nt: TGTGCCAGCAACCCTCCCCAGTGGGGGGGTGGGGAGACCCAGTACTTC

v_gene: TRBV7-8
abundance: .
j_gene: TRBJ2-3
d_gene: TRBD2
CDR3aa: CASSLKPGRGDTQYF
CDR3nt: TGTGCCAGCAGCTTAAAACCAGGGAGGGGTGATACGCAGTATTTT

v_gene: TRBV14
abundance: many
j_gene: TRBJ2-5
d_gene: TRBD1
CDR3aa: CASSPGPGGTQYF
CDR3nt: TGTGCCAGCAGTCCCGGACCAGGGGGGACCCAGTACTTC

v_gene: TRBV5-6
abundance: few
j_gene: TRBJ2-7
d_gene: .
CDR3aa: CASSLHFEQYF
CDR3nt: TGTGCCAGCAGCCTACACTTCGAGCAGTACTTC

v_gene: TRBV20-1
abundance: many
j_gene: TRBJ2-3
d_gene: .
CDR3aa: CSAREGGSDTQYF
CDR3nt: TGCAGTGCTAGAGAGGGAGGTTCAGATACGCAGTATTTT

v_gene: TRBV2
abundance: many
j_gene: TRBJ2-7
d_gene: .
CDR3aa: CASSDFQSLYEQYF
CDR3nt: TGTGCCAGCAGTGATTTTCAGTCTCTGTACGAGCAGTACTTC

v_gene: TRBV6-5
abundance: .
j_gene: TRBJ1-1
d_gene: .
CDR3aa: CASSPEDGDTEAFF
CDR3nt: TGTGCCAGCAGTCCTGAAGACGGTGACACTGAAGCTTTCTTT

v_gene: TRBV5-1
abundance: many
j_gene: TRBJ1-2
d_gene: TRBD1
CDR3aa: CASSLDSQGVDGGYTF
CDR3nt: TGCGCCAGCAGCTTGGACAGTCAGGGGGTAGATGGAGGCTACACCTTC

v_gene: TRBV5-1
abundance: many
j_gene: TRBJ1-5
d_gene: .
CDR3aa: CASSLGGNNQPQHF
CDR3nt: TGCGCCAGCAGCTTGGGGGGTAACAATCAGCCCCAGCATTTT

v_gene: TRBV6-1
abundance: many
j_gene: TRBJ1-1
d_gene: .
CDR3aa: CASTSRVNTEAFF
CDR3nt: TGTGCCAGCACAAGCAGGGTAAACACTGAAGCTTTCTTT

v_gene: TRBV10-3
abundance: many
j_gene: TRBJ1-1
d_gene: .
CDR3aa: CAIAGGRGDTEAFF
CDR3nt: TGTGCCATCGCCGGGGGCAGGGGCGACACTGAAGCTTTCTTT

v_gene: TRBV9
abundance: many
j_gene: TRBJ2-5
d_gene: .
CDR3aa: CASSVSRDKETQYF
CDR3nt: TGTGCCAGCAGCGTATCCAGGGATAAAGAGACCCAGTACTTC

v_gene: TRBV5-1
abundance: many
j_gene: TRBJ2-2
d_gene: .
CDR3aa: CASSLGSGELFF
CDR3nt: TGCGCCAGCAGCTTGGGCTCCGGGGAGCTGTTTTTT

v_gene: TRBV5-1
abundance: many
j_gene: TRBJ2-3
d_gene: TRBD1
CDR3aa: CASSFVTGGQGDTQYF
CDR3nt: TGCGCCAGCAGCTTCGTCACAGGGGGGCAAGGAGATACGCAGTATTTT